This T cell receptor (beta chain) was obtained from a study of T cell repertoires in cytomegalovirus infection. In germline, CDR1 is SGHVS, CDR2 FNYEAQ. With 5 bases clipped from V and 2 bases from J, the junction kept 3 bases outside the gene matches. The CDR3 covers 15 residues. TCRdb called the reads again in MiXCR, with one record for every CDR3 protein. The sample gives around 110,000 distinct CDR3 sequences, about 9.4% of which show up once; about 32% is in the top ten. This clonotype appeared a few times. Its antigen is as yet unknown. The rearrangement joins TRBV7-6 to TRBJ1-5; 10 positions agree with TRBD1. This TCR was recovered from a human donor in good health (CMV status not recorded). Some clones in this sample may be carry-over from other donors' samples. Sequencing was done on a sample of PBMCs, sequenced either directly or after in vitro stimulation (not recorded which). The CDR3 region has the DNA TGTGCCAGCAGCGAAGGGACAGGGGGCAATCAGCCCCAGCATTTT. It yields the protein CASSEGTGGNQPQHF.